This T cell receptor beta chain was sequenced for a study of T-cell memory formation after mild COVID-19 (dated by TCRdb to about 2021). With regard to the full study: TCR sequence clusters from the two donors were found to be largely donor specific. In two donors, T-cell clones that expanded and contracted after mild COVID-19 were followed by sequencing TCRalpha and TCRbeta repertoires longitudinally. The cohort was made up of two young adult volunteers, one female and one male, who were previously healthy. Summary of the overall study and its limitations: Only a couple of mild cases were covered by the study, and larger cohorts that include severe cases with pre-infection samples were considered necessary. The second-wave clones that peaked on day 37 were not confirmed to be SARS-CoV-2 specific. Balanced CD4/CD8 phenotypes were observed for clones contracting from day 15 to 85, whereas a bias towards CD4+ was observed for a second wave of clones expanding from day 15 to 37. Some responding clones were found in pre-infection memory, which suggests that pre-existing cross-reactive memory T cells took part in the SARS-CoV-2 response. Contracting CD4+ clones were located mainly in the CM and EM memory subsets, whereas CD8+ clones were found to be enriched in EMRA.

On this clonotype: Its antigen is still unknown. No qualities accompany the bases; no much larger clone lies one base away.

TCRdb shows the sequencer as Illumina NovaSeq 6000. Using 5'RACE with constant-segment primers, TCRalpha and TCRbeta cDNA libraries were constructed, with sample barcodes and unique molecular identifiers added in the process. RNA was extracted from every sample with Trizol reagent. Libraries were amplified in two PCR steps, with a second sample barcode and Illumina TruSeq adapters added in the second step. Sequencing of libraries was performed on an Illumina NovaSeq with 2 x 150 bp paired-end reads. The study's processing was this. Reads were demultiplexed and collapsed into UMI-guided consensus sequences with migec v1.2.7. Using mixcr v2.1.11, UMI consensuses were aligned to TRA and TRB V and J templates and then assembled into clonotypes. A clonotype was counted as expanded or contracted only when both edgeR and NoisET called the clonotype significant, with the noise models trained on biological replicates. For edgeR calls, a false discovery rate-adjusted p below 0.01 and a log2 fold-change threshold of 1 were applied. As an exploratory analysis of dynamics, max-normalized trajectories of the 1000 most abundant clonotypes were examined with PCA combined with hierarchical clustering. Each responding clone was given a CD4 or CD8 phenotype based on the CD4+ and CD8+ repertoires, which had been sequenced separately. TCRdb passed the public sequencing reads through fastp at Q25 and MiXCR, retaining productive beta sequences. Rows are combined by CDR3 protein, so each entry shows the most common genes and DNA. The authors' filters were not applied to this entry. Here the sample has roughly 350,000 distinct CDR3 sequences; around 30% occur a single time. About 14% of the sample is held by the ten biggest clonotypes.

Ficoll-Paque density gradient centrifugation was the method used to isolate PBMCs. The receptor comes from an adult woman who had mild COVID-19 (a few samples of this study predate the infection). The sample titles of this study are shuffled in the database, so cell type and time point are left out; the donor was told from shared clones. The sample comprised PBMCs or a T cell subset sorted from them (not recorded which).

The CDR3 region reads CASSLGTGGYGTQYF. The nucleotides read TGTGCCAGCAGCTTAGGGACAGGGGGCTATGGGACCCAGTACTTC. The chain joins TRBV7-9 to TRBJ2-5, with TRBD1 identical over 11 junction bases. At the junction V is shortened by 1 base and J by 7 bases; bases outside the gene matches: 5. The germline V gene (reference sequence) provides CDR1 SEHNR and CDR2 FQNEAQ. The CDR3 goes from the cysteine to the phenylalanine over 15 residues. Just the 45-base CDR3 DNA is kept, in frame starting at base 1.